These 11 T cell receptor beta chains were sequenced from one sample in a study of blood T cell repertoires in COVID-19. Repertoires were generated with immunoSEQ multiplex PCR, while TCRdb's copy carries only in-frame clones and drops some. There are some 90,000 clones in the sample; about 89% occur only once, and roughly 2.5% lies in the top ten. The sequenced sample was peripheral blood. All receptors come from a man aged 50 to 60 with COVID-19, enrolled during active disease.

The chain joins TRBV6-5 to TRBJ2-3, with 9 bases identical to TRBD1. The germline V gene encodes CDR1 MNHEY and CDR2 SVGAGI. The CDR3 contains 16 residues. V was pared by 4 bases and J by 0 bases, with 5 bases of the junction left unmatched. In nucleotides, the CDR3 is TGTGCCAGCAGTTCCGGGACAGGGATTAGCACAGATACGCAGTATTTT. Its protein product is CASSSGTGISTDTQYF.

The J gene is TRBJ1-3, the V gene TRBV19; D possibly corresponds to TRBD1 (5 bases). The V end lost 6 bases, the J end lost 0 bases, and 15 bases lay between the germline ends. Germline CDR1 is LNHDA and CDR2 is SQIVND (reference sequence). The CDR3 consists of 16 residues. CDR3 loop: CASRTTGANSGNTIYF. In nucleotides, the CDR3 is TGTGCCAGTAGGACGACTGGGGCTAACTCTGGAAACACCATATATTTT.

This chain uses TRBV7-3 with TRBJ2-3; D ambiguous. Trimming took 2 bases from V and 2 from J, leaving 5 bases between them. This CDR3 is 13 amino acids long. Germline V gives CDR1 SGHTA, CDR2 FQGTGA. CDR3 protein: CASSLLPTDTQYF. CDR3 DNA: TGTGCCAGCAGCTTACTCCCCACAGATACGCAGTATTTT.

DNA for the CDR3: TGTGCCAGCAGCTCCCGGGACAGGGGGCTCTTGGGAGGCTACACCTTC. Amino acid sequence: CASSSRDRGLLGGYTF. The J gene is TRBJ1-2, the V gene TRBV28; 12 nucleotides line up with TRBD1. This CDR3 has 16 amino acids. From germline, CDR1 is MDHEN and CDR2 SYDVKM. Unmatched junction bases numbered 13, after V lost 6 bases and J lost 8 bases.

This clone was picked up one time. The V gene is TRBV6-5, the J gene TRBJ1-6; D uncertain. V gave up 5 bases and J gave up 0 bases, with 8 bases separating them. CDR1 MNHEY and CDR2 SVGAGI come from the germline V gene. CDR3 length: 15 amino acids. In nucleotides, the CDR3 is TGTGCCAGCAGTCCATCCGGCTCCTATAATTCACCCCTCCACTTT. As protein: CASSPSGSYNSPLHF.

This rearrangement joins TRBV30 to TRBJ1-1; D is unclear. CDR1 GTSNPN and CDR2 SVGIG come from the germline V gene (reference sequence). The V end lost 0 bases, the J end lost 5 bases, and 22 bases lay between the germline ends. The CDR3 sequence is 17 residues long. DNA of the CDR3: TGTGCCTGGAGTGTACAATGGGTCCCCGAGGCCGCTACTGAAGCTTTCTTT. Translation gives CAWSVQWVPEAATEAFF.

The DNA of the CDR3 is TGCGCCAGCAGCTTGGAGAGGGTCAATTCACCCCTCCACTTT. Its translation: CASSLERVNSPLHF. This chain joins TRBV5-1 and TRBJ1-6, with D uncertain. Between the trimmed V and J ends, which lost 0 bases and 7 bases, there was a span of 8 bases. The CDR3 spans 14 residues. Per germline, CDR1 SGHRS and CDR2 YFSETQ.

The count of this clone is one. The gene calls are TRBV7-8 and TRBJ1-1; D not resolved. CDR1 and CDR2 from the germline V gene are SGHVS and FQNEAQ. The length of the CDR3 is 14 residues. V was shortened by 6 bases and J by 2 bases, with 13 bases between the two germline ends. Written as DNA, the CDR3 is TGTGCCAGCAGAAGAATACAAAAAAACACTGAAGCTTTCTTT. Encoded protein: CASRRIQKNTEAFF.

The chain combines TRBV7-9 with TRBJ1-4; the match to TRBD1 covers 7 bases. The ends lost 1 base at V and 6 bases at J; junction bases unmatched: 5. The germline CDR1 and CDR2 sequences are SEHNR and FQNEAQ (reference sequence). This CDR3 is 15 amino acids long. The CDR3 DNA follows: TGTGCCAGCAGCTTAGGACAGGGTTTGTATGAAAAACTGTTTTTT. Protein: CASSLGQGLYEKLFF.

The DNA for the CDR3 is TGTGCCAGCAGTTTATCTAGGGGAACCAATTCACCCCTCCACTTT. This gives the protein CASSLSRGTNSPLHF. V usage is TRBV27 and J usage is TRBJ1-6; maybe TRBD1 (5 bases). The length of the CDR3 is 15 residues. The ends were cut back, 0 bases at V and 7 bases at J, with 10 bases in the middle. Germline CDR1 MNHEY, CDR2 SMNVEV (reference sequence).

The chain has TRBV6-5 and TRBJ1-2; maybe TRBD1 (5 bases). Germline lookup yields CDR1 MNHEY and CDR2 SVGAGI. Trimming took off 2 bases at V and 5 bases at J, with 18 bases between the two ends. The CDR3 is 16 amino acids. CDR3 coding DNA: TGTGCCAGCAGTTACCTCAATCCCTACGGGGGATATGGCTACACCTTC. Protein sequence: CASSYLNPYGGYGYTF.